This section outlines one T cell receptor beta chain sequence together with its context. The antigen remains undetermined. These data belong to a study of response to subunit inactivated influenza vaccine. Study-wide results and limits: After each seasonal influenza vaccination, few new T cells are recruited, the authors suggested.

This CDR3 is built from 16 residues. Losses at the gene ends were 10 bases for V and 3 bases for J; bases not matched to a gene: 17. Each CDR3 protein is one row after TCRdb ran MiXCR on the RT-PCR reads. The table shows 530,000 or so distinct CDR3 sequences, with around 25% occurring only once. Sequencing used CD4+ T cells sorted from PBMCs, obtained approximately 5 days after vaccination. The V gene is TRBV12-3 or TRBV12-4, the J gene TRBJ2-7, with 8 positions matching TRBD1. The sequence was collected from a man aged 45 to 65 who received an inactivated influenza vaccine. For the CDR3, the DNA is TGTGCCACCCAGTCTCCTACCGGACAGGGACGCTACGAGCAGTACTTC. Amino acid sequence: CATQSPTGQGRYEQYF.